This T cell receptor beta chain was observed in a study of blood T cell repertoires in COVID-19. Overall study context: There were acute and convalescent COVID-19 samples, and they came from the United States, Italy and Spain. T cells, B-cell-depleted T cells, or PBMCs provided the cDNA or gDNA that served as material.

The ends lost 0 bases at V and 5 bases at J; junction bases unmatched: 13. The germline V gene has CDR1 LGHDT and CDR2 YNNKEL (reference sequence). The CDR3 runs 18 residues. Original methodology: Reference gene primer amplification gave estimated nucleated cell counts. Generated by immunoSEQ multiplex PCR, the TCRdb table keeps only in-frame clones and is missing some. The D gene and trimming were derived from the DNA, and the V and J assignments and clone size from that table. Of about 180,000 clones listed, roughly nine tenths are singletons. This rearrangement joins TRBV3-1 (or the pseudogene TRBV3-2) to TRBJ2-5; 9 bases match TRBD1. Sequencing was done on a sample of peripheral blood. The TCR sequence derives from a man between 18 and 35 years old who had recovered from COVID-19. CDR3 sequence: CASSQEGTGRSVRETQYF. In DNA form, the CDR3 reads TGTGCCAGCAGCCAAGAGGGGACAGGGAGGTCCGTGCGGGAGACCCAGTACTTC.